One and the same sample provided the 16 T cell receptor beta chains below, sequenced in a study of cytomegalovirus exposure and HLA in healthy donors. PCR used 60 Vbeta primers and 13 Jbeta primers. Method: immunoSEQ multiplex PCR; TCRdb's copy keeps in-frame clones and lacks some. The table lists over 140,000 clones, approximately 84% of them singletons. Material: PBMCs. The receptor source for this set is a young man in good health and CMV-seropositive.

This chain connects TRBV28 to TRBJ2-7; D uncertain. CDR3 length equals 11 residues. Per germline, CDR1 MDHEN and CDR2 SYDVKM. V lost 6 bases and J lost 7, with 10 bases in between. As DNA, the CDR3 is TGTGCCAGCAGCCACCCCGGGGAGCAGTACTTC. Encoded protein: CASSHPGEQYF. Using reference TRBV28 and TRBJ2-7 for the parts outside the CDR3, the full variable domain is DVKVTQSSRYLVKRTGEKVFLECVQDMDHENMFWYRQDPGLGLRLIYFSYDVKMKEKGDIPEGYSVSREKKERFSLILESASTNQTSMYLCASSHPGEQYFGPGTRLTVT.

The rearrangement uses TRBV7-2 and TRBJ2-3; 9 nucleotides match TRBD2. Trimming cost V 6 bases and J 4 bases; bases outside gene matches: 11. The CDR3 is made up of 16 amino acids. CDR1 and CDR2 from the germline V gene are SGHTA and FQGNSA. In DNA, the CDR3 is TGTGCCAGCAGTAAAACCGGGACTAGCAGGCCAGATACGCAGTATTTT. Its translation is CASSKTGTSRPDTQYF.

This clone has only one observation. At one end the junction does not follow the germline gene, possibly because of a read error. The rearrangement uses TRBV7-9 and TRBJ1-1; unclear D gene. The CDR3 is made up of 15 amino acids. Germline CDR1 SEHNR, CDR2 FQNEAQ (reference sequence). DNA for the CDR3: TGTTCCAGCAGCCTCACATTACCTGGGAACACTGAAGCTTTCTTT. The encoded protein is CSSSLTLPGNTEAFF.

This chain connects TRBV9 to TRBJ2-7; D remains ambiguous. The germline CDR1 and CDR2 sequences are SGDLS and YYNGEE. The ends were cut back, 0 bases at V and 1 base at J, with 8 bases in the middle. CDR3 length: 14 amino acids. In DNA, the CDR3 is TGTGCCAGCAGCGTAGCTTTCAGATCCTACGAGCAGTACTTC. Amino acid sequence: CASSVAFRSYEQYF.

J is TRBJ2-3 and V is TRBV7-2; tentative D call: TRBD1 (6 bases). Germline V CDR1 and CDR2: SGHTA, FQGNSA. V lost 2 bases and J lost 6, with 12 bases in between. The CDR3 runs 14 residues. CDR3 amino acids: CASSLQTGSDTQYF. CDR3 bases: TGTGCCAGCAGCTTACAGACAGGATCGGATACGCAGTATTTT.

CDR3 protein: CARSPYRGEEKLFF. Here the CDR3 DNA reads TGTGCCAGAAGCCCATATCGGGGGGAGGAAAAACTGTTTTTT. J is TRBJ1-4 and V is TRBV7-5. TRBV7-5 is noted as a pseudogene. The CDR3 runs 14 residues.

As for this clone: Other nucleotide sequences from this sample produce the same CDR3. The rearrangement uses TRBV25-1 and TRBJ2-3, with 15 bases aligning to TRBD2. J was trimmed by 0 bases and V by 3 bases; bases with no gene match: 4. Germline-derived CDR1 and CDR2 are MGHDK and SYGVNS. The CDR3 loop spans 18 amino acids. CDR3 DNA sequence: TGTGCCAGCAGTGACCCCGGGACTAGCGGGGGGAGCACAGATACGCAGTATTTT. It encodes CASSDPGTSGGSTDTQYF.

This chain connects TRBV2 to TRBJ1-1; 7 nucleotides line up with TRBD1. CDR3 length: 15 amino acids. Trimming cost V 3 bases and J 2 bases; bases outside gene matches: 6. In germline, CDR1 is SNHLY, CDR2 FYNNEI. CDR3 in amino acids: CASSDHRGSNTEAFF. In nucleotides, the CDR3 is TGTGCCAGCAGTGACCACAGGGGCTCCAACACTGAAGCTTTCTTT.

The chain employs TRBV7-9 and TRBJ1-6; D is unclear. The V and J ends lost 8 bases and 7 bases respectively, with 15 bases between them. From germline, CDR1 is SEHNR and CDR2 FQNEAQ (reference sequence). The CDR3 has 14 amino acids. The CDR3 DNA sequence: TGTGCCAGCCGATTAGGAGGGAACAATTCACCCCTCCACTTT. It translates to CASRLGGNNSPLHF.

Comment on this clone: The junction shows a germline mismatch at one end, possibly a read error. The chain has TRBV7-7 and TRBJ2-5, with 9 bases matching TRBD1. Per germline, CDR1 SSHAT and CDR2 FNYEAQ (reference sequence). CDR3 length: 16 amino acids. CDR3 in DNA: TGTGCTAGCAGCTTAGGGCTCGACAGGGGGCAAGAGACCCAGTACTTC. Translating it yields CASSLGLDRGQETQYF.

The V gene is TRBV10-1, the J gene TRBJ1-3; tentative D call: TRBD1 (5 bases). Trimming stripped 3 bases from V and 0 bases from J, with 15 bases between. The CDR3 runs 17 residues. Germline CDR1 and CDR2: WNHNN and SYGVQD (reference sequence). The CDR3 protein is CASSDEGQEISGNTIYF. The CDR3 DNA sequence: TGCGCCAGCAGTGATGAAGGACAAGAAATCTCTGGAAACACCATATATTTT.

The chain has TRBV30 and TRBJ1-6, with D uncertain. Trimming shortened V by 3 bases and J by 0 bases, and 6 bases separated the two germline ends. This CDR3 has 14 amino acids. CDR1 is GTSNPN, CDR2 SVGIG, per germline (reference sequence). CDR3 protein: CAWRGDSYNSPLHF. CDR3 sequence (DNA): TGTGCCTGGAGGGGCGACTCCTATAATTCACCCCTCCACTTT. Based on the CDR3 plus reference TRBV30 and TRBJ1-6, the full variable domain is SQTIHQWPATLVQPVGSPLSLECTVEGTSNPNLYWYRQAAGRGLQLLFYSVGIGQISSEVPQNLSASRPQDRQFILSSKKLLLSDSGFYLCAWRGDSYNSPLHFGNGTRLTVT.

This clone has a handful of counts. J is TRBJ2-7 and V is TRBV28, with D maybe TRBD2 (5 bases). The CDR3 runs 12 residues. V was pared by 10 bases and J by 4 bases, with 14 bases between. Per germline, CDR1 MDHEN and CDR2 SYDVKM. Here the CDR3 reads CATLEGDYEQYF. CDR3 nucleotide sequence: TGTGCCACCCTTGAGGGAGATTACGAGCAGTACTTC.

This clone has a single count. The J gene is TRBJ2-5, the V gene TRBV5-1; TRBD1 is a possible D gene (6 bases). This CDR3 comprises 15 residues. The V end was cut by 0 bases, the J end by 5 bases, with 14 bases between. The germline CDR1 and CDR2 sequences are SGHRS and YFSETQ. The CDR3 nucleotides are TGCGCCAGCAGCTTGGTGGCAGGGGAGCGGGAGACCCAGTACTTC. Protein: CASSLVAGERETQYF.

The genes are TRBV10-3 and TRBJ2-5; 8 bases fit TRBD2. Germline V gene sequence: CDR1 ENHRY, CDR2 SYGVKD. This CDR3 is built from 13 residues. Trimming took 4 bases from V and 5 from J; bases not matched to a gene: 3. CDR3 sequence reads: CAISAGGLETQYF. DNA of the CDR3: TGTGCCATCAGTGCGGGGGGGCTGGAGACCCAGTACTTC.

The V gene is TRBV9, the J gene TRBJ2-1; 8 nucleotides agree with TRBD2. Germline V gene data show CDR1 as SGDLS and CDR2 as YYNGEE. The CDR3 covers 16 residues. The J segment lost 5 bases and the V segment lost 3 bases, leaving 10 bases of the junction unmatched. This CDR3 reads CASSGGVGGRHNEQFF. The CDR3 DNA sequence: TGTGCCAGCAGCGGTGGAGTCGGCGGGAGGCACAATGAGCAGTTCTTC.